Following are 31 T cell receptor beta chains from one sample sequenced in a study of cytomegalovirus exposure and HLA in healthy donors. Vbeta (60) and Jbeta (13) primers were used in the PCR. Using immunoSEQ multiplex PCR, the repertoire was profiled, and TCRdb retains in-frame clones only, with some absent. The sample gives some 200,000 clones, 79% of which show up once; around 1.7% is in the top ten. The sequenced material came from PBMCs. The receptors stem from a man aged 45-65 years in good health and CMV-seronegative.

This chain links TRBV10-3 with TRBJ1-1, with 8 bases aligning to TRBD1. Germline assignment: CDR1 ENHRY and CDR2 SYGVKD. The junction had 2 bases not matched to a gene; V was cut back by 6 bases and J by 2 bases. This CDR3 comprises 13 residues. The CDR3 here is CAIRGTGNTEAFF. In DNA, the CDR3 is TGTGCCATCAGGGGGACAGGAAACACTGAAGCTTTCTTT.

The chain uses TRBV7-3 and TRBJ2-7; 10 nucleotides agree with TRBD2. The germline V gene encodes CDR1 SGHTA and CDR2 FQGTGA. V was clipped by 3 bases and J by 0 bases; unmatched bases: 5. The CDR3 has 16 residues. CDR3 sequence: CASSFSGTSDSYEQYF. CDR3 coding DNA: TGTGCCAGCAGCTTCTCCGGGACTAGCGACTCCTACGAGCAGTACTTC.

The chain combines TRBV27 with TRBJ2-1, with 9 bases matching TRBD2. V was pared by 6 bases and J by 5 bases, with 5 bases of the junction left unmatched. CDR3 length: 14 residues. The V gene's germline CDR1 is MNHEY and CDR2 SMNVEV (reference sequence). The CDR3 sequence is CASRSGTSHNEQFF. In DNA form, the CDR3 reads TGTGCCAGCAGATCCGGGACTAGCCACAATGAGCAGTTCTTC.

This clone was seen a few times. The rearrangement links TRBV6-1 to TRBJ2-1; 11 nucleotides match TRBD2. There are 15 residues in the CDR3. Germline CDR1 MNHNS, CDR2 SASEGT. Unmatched junction bases numbered 3, after V lost 2 bases and J lost 6 bases. For the CDR3, the DNA is TGTGCCAGCAGTGAACAACTAGCGGGAGTCAATGAGCAGTTCTTC. This codes for CASSEQLAGVNEQFF.

V is TRBV28 and J is TRBJ2-1; a weak D match, TRBD2 (6 bases). The CDR3 consists of 13 residues. Trimming removed 6 bases at V and 8 bases at J, with 14 bases between. CDR1 and CDR2 from the germline V gene are MDHEN and SYDVKM. The CDR3 nucleotides are TGTGCCAGCAGGTCCGGCGGGACCGATGAGCAGTTCTTC. This encodes CASRSGGTDEQFF.

The J gene is TRBJ1-5, the V gene TRBV7-8, with 8 positions matching TRBD1. The J segment lost 0 bases and the V segment lost 6 bases, leaving 10 bases of the junction unmatched. The CDR3 is made up of 17 amino acids. Germline V gene lookup returns CDR1 SGHVS and CDR2 FQNEAQ. The DNA of the CDR3 is TGTGCCAGCAGATCCGGGACAGGCCTTTATAGCAATCAGCCCCAGCATTTT. This translates into CASRSGTGLYSNQPQHF. Supplemented by reference TRBV7-8 and TRBJ1-5, the full variable domain reads GAGVSQSPRYKVAKRGQDVALRCDPISGHVSLFWYQQALGQGPEFLTYFQNEAQLDKSGLPSDRFFAERPEGSVSTLKIQRTQQEDSAVYLCASRSGTGLYSNQPQHFGDGTRLSIL.

V usage is TRBV28 and J usage is TRBJ2-3, with 9 bases lining up with TRBD1. This CDR3 has 15 residues. Trimming took 7 bases from V and 6 from J; bases not matched to a gene: 11. Germline CDR1 MDHEN, CDR2 SYDVKM. This CDR3 is CASTPEGTGMDTQYF. The CDR3 DNA follows: TGTGCCAGCACCCCTGAGGGGACAGGGATGGATACGCAGTATTTT.

J is TRBJ2-1 and V is TRBV5-4; 10 bases are a match to TRBD2. With V trimmed by 2 bases and J by 10 bases, 6 bases remained unmatched. CDR3 length equals 14 residues. Per germline, CDR1 SGHNT and CDR2 YYREEE (reference sequence). The CDR3 nucleotides are TGTGCCAGCAGCTTCTCGAGCGGGAGGGACGAGCAGTTCTTC. Translated, it gives CASSFSSGRDEQFF.

V usage is TRBV9 and J usage is TRBJ2-1, with a weak D call TRBD2 (6 bases). CDR1 and CDR2 (germline): SGDLS, YYNGEE. Trimming cost V 2 bases and J 0 bases, with 9 bases left between them. The CDR3 runs 15 residues. The CDR3 nucleotides are TGTGCCAGCAGCGTCGGGGGAAACTCCTACAATGAGCAGTTCTTC. It specifies CASSVGGNSYNEQFF. Complete variable domain (other parts from reference TRBV9 and TRBJ2-1): DSGVTQTPKHLITATGQRVTLRCSPRSGDLSVYWYQQSLDQGLQFLIQYYNGEERAKGNILERFSAQQFPDLHSELNLSSLELGDSALYFCASSVGGNSYNEQFFGPGTRLTVL.

The CDR3 DNA is TGTGCCAGCAGCTTCCTTCTCATCCGCCGGGAGGGCCAAGAGACCCAGTACTTC. Amino acids: CASSFLLIRREGQETQYF. V usage is TRBV7-6 and J usage is TRBJ2-5; 8 bases map to TRBD2. CDR3 length: 18 amino acids. V lost 3 bases, J lost 1 base, and 13 bases stayed unmatched. From germline, CDR1 is SGHVS and CDR2 FNYEAQ.

The V and J genes are TRBV11-2 and TRBJ2-1, with D perhaps TRBD1 (6 bases). Germline values: CDR1 SGHAT, CDR2 FQNNGV. Deletions cut 5 bases from V and 6 bases from J, with 14 bases between. This CDR3 is built from 14 residues. DNA for the CDR3: TGTGCCAGCAGCAGCCGGGACAACTTCAATGAGCAGTTCTTC. Amino acid sequence: CASSSRDNFNEQFF.

V is TRBV2 and J is TRBJ2-3; D is unclear. The CDR3 contains 13 residues. Trimming stripped 9 bases from V and 5 bases from J, with 15 bases between. Germline CDR1 is SNHLY and CDR2 is FYNNEI. CDR3 DNA sequence: TGTGCCAGTAGCTACACACCGGGAGATACGCAGTATTTT. This codes for CASSYTPGDTQYF.

The CDR3 spells CAISESGGTQPQHF. For the CDR3, the DNA is TGTGCCATCAGTGAATCAGGGGGAACTCAGCCCCAGCATTTT. The chain employs TRBV10-3 and TRBJ1-5, with 7 nucleotides matching TRBD1. The J segment lost 6 bases and the V segment lost 3 bases, leaving 5 bases of the junction unmatched. This CDR3 region has 14 residues. The germline CDR1 and CDR2 sequences are ENHRY and SYGVKD.

This clone appeared once. This chain links TRBV6-1 with TRBJ2-6, with D unclear. Germline V lookup: CDR1 MNHNS, CDR2 SASEGT. Trimming took off 6 bases at V and 0 bases at J, with 3 bases between the two ends. The CDR3 runs to 13 residues. The CDR3 DNA is TGTGCCAGCAGATACTCTGGGGCCAACGTCCTGACTTTC. It specifies CASRYSGANVLTF.

The V and J genes are TRBV27 and TRBJ2-3; 7 bases fit TRBD2. Germline-derived CDR1 and CDR2 are MNHEY and SMNVEV (reference sequence). The CDR3 totals 18 residues. V lost 1 base and J lost 4; bases outside the gene matches: 14. The CDR3 nucleotides are TGTGCCAGCAGTTTATTCACGGGAGGATCGAGTAGCCCAGATACGCAGTATTTT. It is translated as CASSLFTGGSSSPDTQYF.

The chain combines TRBV15 with TRBJ2-7, with TRBD1 matching over 10 bases. The CDR3 loop spans 15 amino acids. V lost 3 bases, J lost 5 bases, and 7 bases stayed unmatched. Germline CDR1 reads LNHNV; CDR2 reads YYDKDF (reference sequence). CDR3 in DNA: TGTGCCACCAGCAGGCCCGGGACAGGGGCACACGAGCAGTACTTC. The encoded protein is CATSRPGTGAHEQYF.

This clone has more than one count but fewer than ten. The rearrangement links TRBV6-1 to TRBJ2-7, with 10 positions matching TRBD2. The germline CDR1 and CDR2 sequences are MNHNS and SASEGT. The CDR3 totals 15 residues. V lost 2 bases to trimming and J lost 5 bases; unmatched junction nucleotides: 6. The CDR3 here is CASSERSSGSHEQYF. The CDR3 DNA sequence: TGTGCCAGCAGTGAAAGGTCTAGCGGGAGCCACGAGCAGTACTTC.

This clone was counted a few times. The genes are TRBV2 and TRBJ1-2, with D possibly being TRBD1 (5 bases). This CDR3 contains 11 residues. The germline gives CDR1 SNHLY, CDR2 FYNNEI. The V end lost 8 bases, the J end lost 4 bases, and 8 bases lay between the germline ends. CDR3 residues: CASGDFYGYTF. The CDR3 DNA sequence: TGTGCCAGCGGGGACTTCTATGGCTACACCTTC.

This clone has just a few counts. The rearrangement uses TRBV28 and TRBJ1-2; 7 nucleotides agree with TRBD1. V was pared by 4 bases and J by 1 base, with 6 bases of the junction left unmatched. This CDR3 has 15 residues. Germline CDR1 and CDR2: MDHEN and SYDVKM. CDR3 sequence reads: CASSSPRGRNYGYTF. The CDR3 DNA reads TGTGCCAGCAGTTCACCAAGGGGGCGTAACTATGGCTACACCTTC.

The chain couples TRBV29-1 to TRBJ2-1, with D hard to call. V was cut by 5 bases and J by 0 bases, with 14 bases left in between. Looked up from germline, CDR1 is SQVTM and CDR2 is ANQGSEA. This CDR3 contains 15 residues. The CDR3 sequence: CSVPRLANSYNEQFF. In nucleotides, the CDR3 is TGCAGCGTTCCCCGACTTGCTAACTCCTACAATGAGCAGTTCTTC.

The J gene is TRBJ1-5, the V gene TRBV28, with D maybe TRBD1 (5 bases). This CDR3 spans 16 amino acids. In germline, CDR1 is MDHEN, CDR2 SYDVKM. V was shortened by 2 bases and J by 2 bases, with 13 bases between the two germline ends. The CDR3: CASSLPGRAGNQPQHF. The CDR3 DNA reads TGTGCCAGCAGTTTACCCGGCAGGGCAGGCAATCAGCCCCAGCATTTT.

This clone has just one count. The chain combines TRBV2 with TRBJ2-2; 7 nucleotides align to TRBD1. The CDR3 contains 14 residues. The J segment lost 4 bases and the V segment lost 9 bases, leaving 8 bases of the junction unmatched. Germline values: CDR1 SNHLY, CDR2 FYNNEI. CDR3 DNA: TGTGCCAGTGTAGACAGGGCTGGCACCGGGGAGCTGTTTTTT. Protein sequence: CASVDRAGTGELFF.

This clone was counted a few times. The CDR3 bases are TGTGCCACGGGACAGCTCAATCAGCCCCAGCATTTT. It yields the protein CATGQLNQPQHF. The chain is built from TRBV28 and TRBJ1-5; 7 bases align to TRBD1. After removal of 10 bases from V and 3 bases from J, the junction contained 3 bases not matched to a gene. This CDR3 is 12 amino acids long. Per germline, CDR1 MDHEN and CDR2 SYDVKM.

The V gene is TRBV29-1, the J gene TRBJ2-1; D gene ambiguous. The germline V gene encodes CDR1 SQVTM and CDR2 ANQGSEA. CDR3 length: 11 amino acids. V was trimmed by 2 bases and J by 5 bases, leaving 4 bases between them. The CDR3 is CSVEPDNEQFF. CDR3 bases: TGCAGCGTTGAACCAGACAATGAGCAGTTCTTC.

This clone was found once. The chain carries TRBV4-1 and TRBJ2-2; 7 bases match TRBD1. Germline V gene data show CDR1 as MGHRA and CDR2 as YSYEKL. This CDR3 has 15 residues. V gave up 3 bases and J gave up 2 bases; unmatched junction bases: 3. CDR3 loop: CASSQTGRNTGELFF. Written as DNA, the CDR3 is TGCGCCAGCAGCCAGACAGGGAGAAACACCGGGGAGCTGTTTTTT.

This chain joins TRBV7-8 and TRBJ2-6, with 7 bases matching TRBD1. CDR1 and CDR2 from the germline V gene are SGHVS and FQNEAQ. This CDR3 contains 15 residues. The trim removed 5 bases at V and 2 bases at J, leaving 3 bases unmatched. The CDR3 loop is CASSADRAGANVLTF. The CDR3 DNA sequence: TGTGCCAGCAGCGCCGACAGGGCTGGGGCCAACGTCCTGACTTTC.

This clone was observed a handful of times. The genes are TRBV7-2 and TRBJ2-5, with D tentatively TRBD2 (5 bases). V gave up 1 base and J gave up 3 bases, with 6 bases separating them. Germline CDR1 SGHTA, CDR2 FQGNSA. This CDR3 contains 13 residues. The CDR3 DNA reads as TGTGCCAGCAGCTTAGAGAGGGAAGAGACCCAGTACTTC. As protein: CASSLEREETQYF.

The genes are TRBV5-4 and TRBJ1-1; tentatively, D is TRBD1 (5 bases). With 4 bases removed from V and 1 base from J, the gap between germline ends came to 14 bases. The CDR3 contains 15 residues. Per the germline V gene, CDR1 is SGHNT and CDR2 is YYREEE (reference sequence). The CDR3 sequence: CASSATEFANTEAFF. CDR3 DNA: TGTGCCAGCAGCGCGACAGAGTTTGCGAACACTGAAGCTTTCTTT.

The J gene is TRBJ2-5, the V gene TRBV5-4, with 11 positions matching TRBD2. The V gene end was trimmed by 6 bases and the J gene end by 2 bases; junction bases not matched to a gene: 12. The CDR3 has 17 amino acids. The germline gives CDR1 SGHNT, CDR2 YYREEE (reference sequence). CDR3 DNA: TGTGCCAGCATCCCCCGCGGACTAGCGGGTCAACAAGAGACCCAGTACTTC. Its translation is CASIPRGLAGQQETQYF.

V is TRBV27 and J is TRBJ1-5; tentatively, D is TRBD1 (6 bases). V gave up 0 bases and J gave up 3 bases, with 6 bases separating them. The CDR3 length is 14 residues. Germline V gives CDR1 MNHEY, CDR2 SMNVEV (reference sequence). The CDR3 sequence is CASSLSGHNQPQHF. CDR3 nucleotides: TGTGCCAGCAGTTTATCGGGACACAATCAGCCCCAGCATTTT.

The V and J genes are TRBV18 and TRBJ2-7; 7 bases match TRBD2. V lost 3 bases to trimming and J lost 2 bases; unmatched junction nucleotides: 7. CDR1 KGHSH and CDR2 LQKENI come from the germline V gene. The CDR3 length is 15 residues. The CDR3 region is CASSPESGTTYEQYF. The CDR3 nucleotides read TGTGCCAGCTCACCCGAAAGCGGGACCACCTACGAGCAGTACTTC.